This TCR beta chain was recorded in a study of T cells of healthy individuals. Germline CDR1 reads SGHTA; CDR2 reads FQGNSA. V was cut by 1 base and J by 6 bases, with 7 bases left in between. The length of the CDR3 is 12 residues. TCRdb re-called the 5' RACE reads with MiXCR, one entry per CDR3 protein. The sample shows about 60,000 distinct CDR3 sequences, about a sixth of them seen only once. This receptor was taken from a human donor in good health. V and J are TRBV7-2 and TRBJ2-7; D gene uncertain. In DNA, the CDR3 is TGTGCCAGCAGCTTAGGGTTAGGCGAGCAGTACTTC. Translated: CASSLGLGEQYF.